This T cell receptor (beta chain) is drawn from a study of cytotoxic CD8 clonotypes in ibrutinib-treated CLL. Study-level information: Around 25 partial and 2 complete responses; at median roughly 6 years, around 14 remitted, roughly 12 progressed.

Depths of 1 in 200,000 to 1 in 1 million T cells were the sequencing target. Profiling relied on immunoSEQ multiplex PCR, and the TCRdb table lists in-frame clones only, not all of them. The sample has about 300,000 clones, 60% to 80% seen once. V lost 7 bases, J lost 0 bases, and 7 bases lay in between. Germline V gene lookup returns CDR1 SNHLY and CDR2 FYNNEI. CDR3 length: 12 amino acids. The chain has TRBV2 and TRBJ2-7; no reliable D call. The TCR comes from a human donor with chronic lymphocytic leukemia. Specimen: PBMCs, collected after 36 months of ibrutinib treatment. CDR3 residues: CASIQSSYEQYF. Here the CDR3 DNA reads TGTGCCAGCATTCAGAGCTCCTACGAGCAGTACTTC.